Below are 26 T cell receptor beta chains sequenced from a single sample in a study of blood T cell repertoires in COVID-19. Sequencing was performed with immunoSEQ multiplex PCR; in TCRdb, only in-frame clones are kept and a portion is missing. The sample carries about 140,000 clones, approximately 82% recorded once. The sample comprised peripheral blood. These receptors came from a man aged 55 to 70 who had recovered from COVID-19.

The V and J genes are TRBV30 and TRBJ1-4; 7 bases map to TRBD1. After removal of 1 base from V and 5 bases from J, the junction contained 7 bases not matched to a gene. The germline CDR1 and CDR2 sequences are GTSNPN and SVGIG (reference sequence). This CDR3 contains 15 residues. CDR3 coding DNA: TGTGCCTGGAGTGCCCGACAGGGATGGAATGAAAAACTGTTTTTT. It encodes CAWSARQGWNEKLFF.

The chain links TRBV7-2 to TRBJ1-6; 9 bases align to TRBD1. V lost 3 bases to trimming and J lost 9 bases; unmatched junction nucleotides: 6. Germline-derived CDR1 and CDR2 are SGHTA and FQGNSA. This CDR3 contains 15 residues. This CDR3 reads CASSFDRGGSSPLHF. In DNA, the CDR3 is TGTGCCAGCAGCTTCGACAGGGGGGGATCTTCACCCCTCCACTTT.

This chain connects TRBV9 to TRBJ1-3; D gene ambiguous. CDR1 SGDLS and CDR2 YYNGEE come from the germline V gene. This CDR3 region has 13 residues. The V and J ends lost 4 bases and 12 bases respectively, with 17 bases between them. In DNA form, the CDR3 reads TGTGCCAGCAGCCCTAGACCAAAGGAAGGCATATATTTT. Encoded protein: CASSPRPKEGIYF.

The CDR3 coding sequence is TGCGCCAGCTCCTTGGAGGGGAATTCTAACTATGGCTACACCTTC. Its translation: CASSLEGNSNYGYTF. V gene TRBV5-1 combines with J gene TRBJ1-2; a possible D gene is TRBD1 (5 bases). V was trimmed by 7 bases and J by 0 bases, leaving 16 bases between them. There are 15 residues in the CDR3. Germline V gives CDR1 SGHRS, CDR2 YFSETQ.

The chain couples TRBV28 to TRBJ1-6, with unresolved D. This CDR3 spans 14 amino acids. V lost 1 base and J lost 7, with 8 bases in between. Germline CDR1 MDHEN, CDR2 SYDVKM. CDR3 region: CASSLSLVNSPLHF. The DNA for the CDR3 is TGTGCCAGCAGTTTATCCCTCGTAAATTCACCCCTCCACTTT.

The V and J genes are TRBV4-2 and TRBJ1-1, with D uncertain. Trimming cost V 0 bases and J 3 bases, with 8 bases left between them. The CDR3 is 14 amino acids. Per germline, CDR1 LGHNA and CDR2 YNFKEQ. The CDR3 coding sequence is TGTGCCAGCAGCCAAGACTTCCTCGACACTGAAGCTTTCTTT. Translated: CASSQDFLDTEAFF.

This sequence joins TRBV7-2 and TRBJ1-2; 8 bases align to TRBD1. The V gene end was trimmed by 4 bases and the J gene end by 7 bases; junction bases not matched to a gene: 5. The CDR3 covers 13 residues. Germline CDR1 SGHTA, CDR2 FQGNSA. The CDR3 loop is CASSSQGASGYTF. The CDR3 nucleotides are TGTGCCAGCAGCTCCCAGGGGGCGAGTGGCTACACCTTC.

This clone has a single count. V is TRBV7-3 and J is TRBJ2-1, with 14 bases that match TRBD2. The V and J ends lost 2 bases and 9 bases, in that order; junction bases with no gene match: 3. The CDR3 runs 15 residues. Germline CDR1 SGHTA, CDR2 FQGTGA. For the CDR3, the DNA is TGTGCCAGCAGCTTAGGGACTAGCGGGAGTATTGAGCAGTTCTTC. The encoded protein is CASSLGTSGSIEQFF.

The CDR3, as DNA: TGTGCCAGCAGCCATAGTTGGAATGAGCAGTTCTTC. It codes for CASSHSWNEQFF. The chain carries TRBV7-2 and TRBJ2-1; D unresolved. Germline CDR1 is SGHTA and CDR2 is FQGNSA. With 5 bases removed from V and 7 bases from J, the gap between germline ends came to 9 bases. The CDR3 length is 12 residues.

The CDR3 region is CASSLLTSGTDTQYF. Written as DNA, the CDR3 is TGTGCCAGCAGCCTACTCACGTCTGGCACAGATACGCAGTATTTT. The chain is built from TRBV7-3 and TRBJ2-3; D ambiguous. The CDR3 has 15 residues. The germline V and J ends were trimmed by 5 bases and 1 base, with 13 bases remaining between them. Per the germline V gene, CDR1 is SGHTA and CDR2 is FQGTGA.

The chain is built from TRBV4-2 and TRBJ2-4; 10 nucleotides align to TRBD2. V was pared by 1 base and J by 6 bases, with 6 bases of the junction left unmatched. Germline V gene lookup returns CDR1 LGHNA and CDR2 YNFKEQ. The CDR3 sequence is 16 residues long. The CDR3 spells CASSQVQAGGRNIQYF. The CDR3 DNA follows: TGTGCCAGCAGCCAAGTACAAGCGGGGGGGCGAAACATTCAGTACTTC.

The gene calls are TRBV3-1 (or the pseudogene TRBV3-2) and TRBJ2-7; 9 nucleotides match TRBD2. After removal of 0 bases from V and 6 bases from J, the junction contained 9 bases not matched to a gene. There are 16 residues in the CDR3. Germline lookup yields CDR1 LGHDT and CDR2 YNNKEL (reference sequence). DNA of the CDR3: TGTGCCAGCAGCCAAGATAGGGGACTAGCAGTCCGCGAGCAGTACTTC. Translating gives CASSQDRGLAVREQYF.

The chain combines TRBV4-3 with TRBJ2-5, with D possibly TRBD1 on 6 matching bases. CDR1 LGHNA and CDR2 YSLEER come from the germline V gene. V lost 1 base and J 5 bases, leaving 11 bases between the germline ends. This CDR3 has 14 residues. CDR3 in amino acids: CASSQVTGLETQYF. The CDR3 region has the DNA TGCGCCAGCAGCCAAGTGACAGGACTGGAGACCCAGTACTTC.

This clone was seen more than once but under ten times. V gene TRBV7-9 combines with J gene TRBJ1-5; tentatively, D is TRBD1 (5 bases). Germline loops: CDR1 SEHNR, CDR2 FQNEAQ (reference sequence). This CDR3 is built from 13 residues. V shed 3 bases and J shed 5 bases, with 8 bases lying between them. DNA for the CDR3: TGTGCCAGCAGCTTGACGGGGGATCAGCCCCAGCATTTT. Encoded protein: CASSLTGDQPQHF.

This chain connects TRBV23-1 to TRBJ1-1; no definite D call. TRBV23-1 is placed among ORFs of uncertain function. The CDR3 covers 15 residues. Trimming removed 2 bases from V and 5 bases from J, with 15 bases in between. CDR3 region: CASSQGPIRGTEAFF. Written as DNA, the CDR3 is TGCGCCAGCAGTCAAGGACCAATACGGGGTACTGAAGCTTTCTTT.

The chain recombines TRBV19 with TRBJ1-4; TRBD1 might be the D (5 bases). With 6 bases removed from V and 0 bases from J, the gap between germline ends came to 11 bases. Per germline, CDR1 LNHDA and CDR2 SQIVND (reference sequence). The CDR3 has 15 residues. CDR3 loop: CASSGSTATNEKLFF. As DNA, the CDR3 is TGTGCCAGTAGCGGATCGACAGCAACTAATGAAAAACTGTTTTTT.

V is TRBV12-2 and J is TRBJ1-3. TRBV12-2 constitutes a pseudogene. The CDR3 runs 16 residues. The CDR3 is CASRPPHVSSGNTIYF. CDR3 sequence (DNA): TGTGCAAGTCGCCCCCCCCACGTGAGCTCTGGAAACACCATATATTTT.

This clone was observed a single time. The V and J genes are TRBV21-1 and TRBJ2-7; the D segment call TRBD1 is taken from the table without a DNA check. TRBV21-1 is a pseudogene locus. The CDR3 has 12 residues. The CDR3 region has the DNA TGTGCCAGCAGCCAGGGATACCACGAGCAGTACTTC. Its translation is CASSQGYHEQYF.

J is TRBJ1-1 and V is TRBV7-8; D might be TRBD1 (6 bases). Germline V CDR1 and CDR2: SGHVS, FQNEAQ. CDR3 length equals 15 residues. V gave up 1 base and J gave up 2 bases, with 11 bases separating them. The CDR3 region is CASSLEGTPNTEAFF. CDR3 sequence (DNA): TGTGCCAGCAGCTTAGAGGGGACACCAAACACTGAAGCTTTCTTT.

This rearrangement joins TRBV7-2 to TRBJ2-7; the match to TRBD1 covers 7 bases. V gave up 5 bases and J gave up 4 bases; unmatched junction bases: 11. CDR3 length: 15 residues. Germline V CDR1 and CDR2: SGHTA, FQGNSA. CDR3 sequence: CASSRPGTEAYEQYF. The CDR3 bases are TGTGCCAGCAGCCGGCCCGGGACAGAGGCTTACGAGCAGTACTTC.

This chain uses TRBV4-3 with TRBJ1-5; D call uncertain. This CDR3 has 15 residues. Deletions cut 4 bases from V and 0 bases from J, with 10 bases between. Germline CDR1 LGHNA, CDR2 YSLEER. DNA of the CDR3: TGCGCCAGCAGCCGATCAGTGAATAGCAATCAGCCCCAGCATTTT. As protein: CASSRSVNSNQPQHF.

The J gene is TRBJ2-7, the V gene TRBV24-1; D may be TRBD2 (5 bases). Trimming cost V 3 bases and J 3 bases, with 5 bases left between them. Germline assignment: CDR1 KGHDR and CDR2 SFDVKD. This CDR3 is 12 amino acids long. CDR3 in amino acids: CATSDGGYEQYF. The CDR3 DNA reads TGTGCCACCAGTGATGGAGGCTACGAGCAGTACTTC.

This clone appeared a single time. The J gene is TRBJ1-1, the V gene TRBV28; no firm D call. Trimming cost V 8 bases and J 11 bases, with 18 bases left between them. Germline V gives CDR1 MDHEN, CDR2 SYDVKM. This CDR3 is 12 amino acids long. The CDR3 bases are TGTGCCAGCGGGAGCAGACTTTTGTCTGCTTTCTTT. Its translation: CASGSRLLSAFF.

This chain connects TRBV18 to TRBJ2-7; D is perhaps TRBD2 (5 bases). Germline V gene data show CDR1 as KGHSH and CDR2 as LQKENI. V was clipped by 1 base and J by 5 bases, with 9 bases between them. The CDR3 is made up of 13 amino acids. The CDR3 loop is CASSPLGSDEQYF. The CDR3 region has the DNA TGTGCCAGCTCACCACTGGGTAGCGACGAGCAGTACTTC.

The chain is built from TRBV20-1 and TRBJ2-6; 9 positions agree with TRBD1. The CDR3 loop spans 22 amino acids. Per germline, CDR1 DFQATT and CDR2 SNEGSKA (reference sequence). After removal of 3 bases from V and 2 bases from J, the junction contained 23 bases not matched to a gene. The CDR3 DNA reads TGCAGTGCTAGTGACATGGACAGGGGCCCCCCCCATCACTTAGCTGGGGCCAACGTCCTGACTTTC. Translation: CSASDMDRGPPHHLAGANVLTF.

The CDR3 bases are TGTGCCAGCATTACGAACCCCGGGGAGGACACTGAAGCTTTCTTT. It translates to CASITNPGEDTEAFF. The chain recombines TRBV6-1 with TRBJ1-1; D remains ambiguous. The V end was cut by 7 bases, the J end by 3 bases, with 18 bases between. The CDR3 has 15 residues. Germline CDR1 reads MNHNS; CDR2 reads SASEGT.